The clone carrying this T cell receptor beta chain was observed a few times. Its antigen remains unidentified. Expressed TCRB transcripts were sequenced because the isolated RNA had all been reverse transcribed beforehand. Assay: immunoSEQ multiplex PCR; the TCRdb copy retains only in-frame clones and omits some. This repertoire shows some 330,000 clones, around 10% found once; its top ten account for around 0.015%. This record comes from a study of beta chain features in type 1 diabetes. Points from the study as a whole: Junctions at VDJ sites from type 1 diabetes patients had fewer insertions and more deletions. For patients, the naive, central memory and Treg TCRB repertoires appeared more alike than for healthy donors.

V was trimmed by 3 bases and J by 3 bases, leaving 9 bases between them. The CDR3 has 13 residues. Naive, central memory, regulatory and stem cell-like memory cells within the CD4+ compartment were sorted using CD45RO/CCR7/CD25/CD127/CD95/CD27. This chain connects TRBV23-1 to TRBJ2-7; D unclear. TRBV23-1 is reported as an ORF; its role is uncertain. Sequencing was carried out using naive CD4+ T cells from blood. This TCR was recovered from a woman aged 25 to 45 in good health. The CDR3 is CASSQGRNYEQYF. In nucleotides, the CDR3 is TGCGCCAGCAGTCAGGGCAGAAACTACGAGCAGTACTTC.